The T cell receptor beta chain under discussion was sequenced for a study of shared clonotypes between healthy human individuals. Data came from immunoSEQ multiplex PCR; TCRdb stores just in-frame clones and leaves some out. The sample holds 1,400,000 or so clones, approximately 98.5% seen once. Whole-study findings and limits: Sorted-subset sequencing, rarefaction showed, was incomplete despite large depth.

Germline V gives CDR1 SEHNR, CDR2 FQNEAQ (reference sequence). The CDR3 is 13 amino acids. The V gene lost 5 bases and the J gene lost 4 bases, with 10 bases spanning the gap. A remark on this clone: What it recognizes is unknown.

The material sequenced was naive CD4+ T cells sorted from blood. Subset in this sample: CD45RA+ positively selected. The sequence came from a man aged 25 to 45 in good health. J is TRBJ2-3 and V is TRBV7-9; D may be TRBD2 (6 bases). The CDR3 DNA follows: TGTGCCAGCAGCACTGGGACTTCAGATACGCAGTATTTT. Translation: CASSTGTSDTQYF.